This TCR beta chain is drawn from a study of neoadjuvant anti-PD-1 for oral cavity cancer (dated by TCRdb to the early 2020s). In terms of the full investigation: Three to four biweekly doses of nivolumab at 3 mg/kg were mostly administered to patients before curative-intent surgical resection. A fourth nivolumab dose was given around day 43 to patients without progression, and definitive surgical resection was performed in those patients on days 50-56. Patients with complete response, partial response or stable disease by RECIST 1.1 were defined as responders, whereas patients with progression were defined as non-responders. The parent correlative cohort included 11 to 13 patients, with an approximately 35% response rate. Findings and caveats that apply to the study as a whole: The TCR analyses had only a few patients in each response group, and the authors called for validation in larger cohorts. Higher pretreatment blood TCRbeta clonality and lower post-treatment tumor TCRbeta clonality were correlated with higher pretreatment blood Treg/Th17 ratios. After neoadjuvant nivolumab, T cell clonality (Gini index) in PBMCs was significantly higher in non-responders than in responders.

The sample holds a few counts of this clone. Its target antigen remains unknown. No much larger clone is present one base from it, and per-base qualities are unavailable. The time point label of this sample denotes: before neoadjuvant nivolumab. None of the patients had received prior systemic or radiation treatment, and all were newly diagnosed with stage II-IVA oral cavity squamous cell carcinoma. The cohort was made up of patients with locally advanced, HPV-negative oral cavity squamous cell carcinoma. Peripheral blood mononuclear cells were analyzed directly and were not maintained or expanded in culture. The samples were obtained from a longitudinal correlative study of a single-arm phase II trial testing neoadjuvant nivolumab in oral cavity squamous cell carcinoma. Genomic DNA-based TCRbeta sequencing was performed on subject-matched pre- and post-treatment PBMCs and tumors from three responders and three non-responders. Peripheral blood mononuclear cells were collected once before nivolumab treatment and again after treatment, at the time of surgery. The Maxwell RSC DNA from Cells kit was used to isolate genomic DNA from PBMCs.

PBMC libraries used mostly approximately 0.5 ug of input genomic DNA for deep sequencing, with six replicates per sample. The immunoSEQ hsTCRbeta kit was used to prepare TCRbeta libraries, following the manufacturer's instructions. An Illumina NovaSeq 6000 S4 flow cell was used to sequence the final libraries, which had first been combined to 3 nM. The paper's processing steps were these. Raw data preprocessing and quality control were performed with the immunoSEQ Analyzer. The analysis was restricted to productive rearrangements, with each unique CDR3 amino acid sequence defining a clonotype. Using the R package tcR, the researchers computed the Gini-Simpson index as their estimate of repertoire clonality. Gini indices were compared with Student's t test, and associations with tumor size change were assessed by Pearson correlation. This immuneACCESS table, as held by TCRdb, lists in-frame sequences with V and J called but not all clones. Of the missing ones, under half trace to an unresolved V gene in checked studies; the others have no known cause. V and J calls and clone size are given by that table; D and trimming were obtained from the DNA. Here the sample has approximately 74,000 clones; about 80% occur a single time. Together, the top ten hold 2.5% to 3.5% of the sample.

V and J are truncated by 5 bases and 1 base respectively, leaving an intervening sequence of 11 bases. The germline V gene specifies SNHLY as CDR1 and FYNNEI as CDR2. From its cysteine to its phenylalanine, the CDR3 spans 14 amino acids. Just CDR3 DNA is preserved here, 42 bases in frame from base 1. The source material was PBMCs, sampled before nivolumab (anti-PD-1) treatment. The rearrangement joined TRBV2 to TRBJ1-2; TRBD1 is a weak D gene call, 6 bases matching. This clonotype was sampled from a person aged 35 to 85 with oral cavity squamous cell carcinoma. DNA sequence: TGTGCCAGCAGTCTTAACAGGGATAACTATGGCTACACCTTC. It translates to CASSLNRDNYGYTF.